Below, 23 T cell receptor beta chains from the same sample are listed, as sequenced in a study of response to subunit inactivated influenza vaccine. TCRdb called the RT-PCR reads again in MiXCR, with one record for every CDR3 protein. The table has over 650,000 distinct CDR3 sequences, less than 20% seen once. The sample here was PBMCs from blood, taken 4 to 6 days after vaccination. The origin of the receptors is a man aged 50 or older who received an inactivated influenza vaccine.

This clonotype was recorded a few times. The rearrangement joins TRBV9 to TRBJ2-7; D remains ambiguous. From germline, CDR1 is SGDLS and CDR2 YYNGEE. This CDR3 comprises 15 residues. Trimming shortened V by 0 bases and J by 5 bases, and 15 bases separated the two germline ends. CDR3 amino acids: CASSVAPSLGNEQYF. The CDR3 nucleotides read TGTGCCAGCAGCGTAGCTCCGTCTCTGGGGAACGAGCAGTACTTC. Looking up the rest from reference TRBV9 and TRBJ2-7 gives the full variable domain: DSGVTQTPKHLITATGQRVTLRCSPRSGDLSVYWYQQSLDQGLQFLIQYYNGEERAKGNILERFSAQQFPDLHSELNLSSLELGDSALYFCASSVAPSLGNEQYFGPGTRLTVT.

The chain couples TRBV7-8 to TRBJ2-2; maybe TRBD2 (5 bases). The length of the CDR3 is 18 residues. Trimming took 3 bases from V and 5 from J, leaving 22 bases between them. Germline lookup yields CDR1 SGHVS and CDR2 FQNEAQ. CDR3 nucleotide sequence: TGTGCCAGCAGCTTTCCGCTTATTGAAGGGCCGGGGACCGGGGAGCTGTTTTTT. Translated: CASSFPLIEGPGTGELFF.

This clonotype showed up just a few times. The genes are TRBV4-2 and TRBJ1-6, with TRBD1 matching 7 bases. This CDR3 spans 16 amino acids. Germline V gives CDR1 LGHNA, CDR2 YNFKEQ. V lost 0 bases, J lost 1 base, and 0 bases stayed unmatched. The CDR3 nucleotides read TGTGCCAGCAGCCAAGACAGGGGGTCCTATAATTCACCCCTCCACTTT. It codes for CASSQDRGSYNSPLHF.

J is TRBJ2-5 and V is TRBV20-1; 10 positions match TRBD2. The germline gives CDR1 DFQATT, CDR2 SNEGSKA (reference sequence). After removal of 6 bases from V and 7 bases from J, the junction contained 8 bases not matched to a gene. The length of the CDR3 is 13 residues. CDR3 in amino acids: CSAPSGSTGTQYF. For the CDR3, the DNA is TGCAGTGCCCCTAGCGGGAGCACTGGGACCCAGTACTTC.

For the CDR3, the DNA is TGTGCCAGCACCCTGCCAGGACAAGAGACCCAGTACTTC. Its translation is CASTLPGQETQYF. This chain uses TRBV28 with TRBJ2-5; no definite D call. Germline CDR1 reads MDHEN; CDR2 reads SYDVKM. V was pared by 7 bases and J by 2 bases, with 11 bases between. The CDR3 contains 13 residues.

At least ten counts were recorded for this clonotype. The rearrangement uses TRBV12-3 or TRBV12-4 and TRBJ1-4; 10 bases fit TRBD1. The V and J ends lost 6 bases and 0 bases, in that order; junction bases with no gene match: 4. The CDR3 is 16 residues long. CDR3 bases: TGTGCCAGCAGCAGGGACAGGGGTGCAACTAATGAAAAACTGTTTTTT. Translation: CASSRDRGATNEKLFF.

In its sample, this clonotype was seen a few times. The chain links TRBV7-9 to TRBJ1-2, with D tentatively TRBD1 (5 bases). The CDR3 runs 14 residues. Germline CDR1 reads SEHNR; CDR2 reads FQNEAQ (reference sequence). V was cut by 1 base and J by 2 bases, with 8 bases left in between. Here the CDR3 DNA reads TGTGCCAGCAGCTTAGACAGGATCAACTATGGCTACACCTTC. Its translation is CASSLDRINYGYTF.

The rearrangement links TRBV20-1 to TRBJ1-5; D gene uncertain. The CDR3 is 14 residues long. The germline gives CDR1 DFQATT, CDR2 SNEGSKA (reference sequence). V shed 3 bases and J shed 0 bases, with 9 bases lying between them. The DNA of the CDR3 is TGCAGTGCTAGTAAGACTGTTAGCAATCAGCCCCAGCATTTT. Translation gives CSASKTVSNQPQHF.

The J gene is TRBJ1-2, the V gene TRBV20-1, with D hard to call. V dropped 1 base and J dropped 2 bases, with 11 bases sitting between them. The CDR3 is 14 residues long. The V gene's germline CDR1 is DFQATT and CDR2 SNEGSKA (reference sequence). The CDR3, as DNA: TGCAGTGCTAGAGTGTTGGATCGGAACTATGGCTACACCTTC. This encodes CSARVLDRNYGYTF.

This clonotype has ten or more counts. J is TRBJ1-1 and V is TRBV20-1; D is undetermined. Germline V gene sequence: CDR1 DFQATT, CDR2 SNEGSKA (reference sequence). The germline V and J ends were trimmed by 1 base and 1 base, with 10 bases remaining between them. The CDR3 extends over 14 amino acids. The CDR3 here is CSARVGGPNTEAFF. CDR3 nucleotide sequence: TGCAGTGCTAGAGTAGGCGGCCCGAACACTGAAGCTTTCTTT.

This clonotype occurred a few times. The chain has TRBV27 and TRBJ1-5, with D uncertain. From germline, CDR1 is MNHEY and CDR2 SMNVEV (reference sequence). This CDR3 contains 18 residues. Trimming shortened V by 5 bases and J by 3 bases, and 23 bases separated the two germline ends. CDR3 residues: CASSPLFPGRYSNQPQHF. Written as DNA, the CDR3 is TGTGCCAGCAGTCCATTATTCCCGGGCAGATACTCCAATCAGCCCCAGCATTTT.

CDR3 nucleotide sequence: TGTGCCATCAGTGAGTCGCCCAGAAATGAGCAGTTCTTC. Encoded protein: CAISESPRNEQFF. The genes are TRBV10-3 and TRBJ2-1; D is undetermined. The CDR3 sequence is 13 residues long. Germline-derived CDR1 and CDR2 are ENHRY and SYGVKD. Deletions cut 0 bases from V and 7 bases from J, with 7 bases between.

This chain links TRBV3-1 with TRBJ2-2, with D possibly TRBD2 on 6 matching bases. Trimming left V 5 bases short and J 0 bases short, with 10 bases between. Looked up from germline, CDR1 is LGHDT and CDR2 is YNNKEL (reference sequence). The CDR3 extends over 15 amino acids. CDR3 in amino acids: CASSTGLTNTGELFF. CDR3 nucleotide sequence: TGTGCCAGCAGCACGGGACTGACGAACACCGGGGAGCTGTTTTTT.

This clonotype was seen more than once but under ten times. DNA for the CDR3: TGCAGCGCTGGTGAGGACGCGGGAGCTAGTAGCACAGATACGCAGTATTTT. It is translated as CSAGEDAGASSTDTQYF. The V call is TRBV29-1, the J call TRBJ2-3; 7 bases match TRBD2. With V trimmed by 7 bases and J by 0 bases, 16 bases remained unmatched. CDR1 is SQVTM and CDR2 is ANQGSEA in the germline V gene. The length of the CDR3 is 17 residues.

The V and J genes are TRBV18 and TRBJ2-5, with 9 bases fitting TRBD2. V trimming: 0 bases; J trimming: 4 bases; junction bases outside the gene matches: 6. CDR3 length: 16 residues. Germline V gene lookup returns CDR1 KGHSH and CDR2 LQKENI. Here the CDR3 reads CASSPPNSGSGETQYF. The CDR3 region has the DNA TGTGCCAGCTCACCACCCAATAGCGGGAGTGGAGAGACCCAGTACTTC.

The chain carries TRBV20-1 and TRBJ2-3; 10 nucleotides align to TRBD2. The CDR3 is 17 amino acids. The germline V gene encodes CDR1 DFQATT and CDR2 SNEGSKA (reference sequence). The J segment lost 6 bases and the V segment lost 0 bases, leaving 12 bases of the junction unmatched. The CDR3 loop reads CSARDLGLAGVWDTQYF. For the CDR3, the DNA is TGCAGTGCTAGAGATCTTGGTCTAGCGGGAGTATGGGATACGCAGTATTTT.

This clonotype was seen once. This sequence may be a read error, since a much larger clone differs from it by one base. The J gene is TRBJ2-7, the V gene TRBV29-1; 8 bases agree with TRBD1. The CDR3 covers 13 residues. Per germline, CDR1 SQVTM and CDR2 ANQGSEA. V shed 3 bases, J shed 2 bases, and the junction held 3 bases outside the gene matches. The DNA for the CDR3 is TGCAGCGTTGATGGACAGGGTCCCTACGAGCAGTACTTC. Its translation: CSVDGQGPYEQYF.

V gene TRBV29-1 combines with J gene TRBJ2-5, with D possibly TRBD2 on 5 matching bases. V was pared by 8 bases and J by 5 bases, with 15 bases between. The germline V gene has CDR1 SQVTM and CDR2 ANQGSEA. The CDR3 runs 12 residues. The CDR3 coding sequence is TGCAGCATTGGGAGAAGATGGGAGACCCAGTACTTC. Protein product: CSIGRRWETQYF.

This clonotype has only one observation. This chain uses TRBV5-5 with TRBJ2-1; D gene unclear. The CDR3 covers 15 residues. The V end was cut by 0 bases, the J end by 1 base, with 8 bases between. The germline V gene has CDR1 SGHKS and CDR2 YYEKEE (reference sequence). The CDR3 DNA reads TGTGCCAGCAGCTTGGAACGAATTTCCTACAATGAGCAGTTCTTC. It yields the protein CASSLERISYNEQFF.

This rearrangement joins TRBV15 to TRBJ2-5, with D perhaps given as TRBD1 or TRBD2 (6 bases each). Between the trimmed V and J ends, which lost 5 bases and 1 base, there was a span of 11 bases. CDR3 length equals 14 residues. Germline CDR1 LNHNV, CDR2 YYDKDF (reference sequence). CDR3 residues: CATSGRGLQETQYF. The CDR3 nucleotides are TGTGCCACCAGCGGACGGGGGCTCCAAGAGACCCAGTACTTC.

There are a few counts of this clonotype. The chain has TRBV29-1 and TRBJ2-1; D gene unclear. The CDR3 consists of 12 residues. Trimming took 4 bases from V and 4 from J, leaving 8 bases between them. Per the germline V gene, CDR1 is SQVTM and CDR2 is ANQGSEA. In nucleotides, the CDR3 is TGCAGCGTTGTTCAACTTTACAATGAGCAGTTCTTC. Translating it yields CSVVQLYNEQFF.

This clonotype occurred a few times. The chain is built from TRBV9 and TRBJ2-5; 8 nucleotides align to TRBD2. CDR1 is SGDLS and CDR2 is YYNGEE in the germline V gene. Unmatched junction bases numbered 10, after V lost 7 bases and J lost 5 bases. The CDR3 spans 14 residues. In DNA form, the CDR3 reads TGTGCCAGCGGGGCGGGGGGTTTTGTGGAGACCCAGTACTTC. Translation: CASGAGGFVETQYF.

The V gene is TRBV4-3, the J gene TRBJ2-5, with D tentatively TRBD2 (6 bases). V was clipped by 0 bases and J by 4 bases, with 12 bases between them. This CDR3 comprises 15 residues. CDR1 is LGHNA, CDR2 YSLEER, per germline. As DNA, the CDR3 is TGCGCCAGCAGCCAAGACCGTTACGGGGGAGAGACCCAGTACTTC. Its protein product is CASSQDRYGGETQYF.